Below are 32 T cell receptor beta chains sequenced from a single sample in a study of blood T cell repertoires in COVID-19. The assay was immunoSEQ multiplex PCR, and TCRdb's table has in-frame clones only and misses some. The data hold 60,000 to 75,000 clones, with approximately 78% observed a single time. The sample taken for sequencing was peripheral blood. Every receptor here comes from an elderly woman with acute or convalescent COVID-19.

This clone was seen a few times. For the CDR3, the DNA is TGTGCCAGCAGTGAGACGGGGAACACCGGGGAGCTGTTTTTT. Translated, it gives CASSETGNTGELFF. This chain joins TRBV25-1 and TRBJ2-2; D unclear. The V end lost 3 bases, the J end lost 1 base, and 6 bases lay between the germline ends. The CDR3 has 14 residues. The germline CDR1 and CDR2 sequences are MGHDK and SYGVNS. Full variable domain (remainder filled in from reference TRBV25-1 and TRBJ2-2): EADIYQTPRYLVIGTGKKITLECSQTMGHDKMYWYQQDPGMELHLIHYSYGVNSTEKGDLSSESTVSRIRTEHFPLTLESARPSHTSQYLCASSETGNTGELFFGEGSRLTVL.

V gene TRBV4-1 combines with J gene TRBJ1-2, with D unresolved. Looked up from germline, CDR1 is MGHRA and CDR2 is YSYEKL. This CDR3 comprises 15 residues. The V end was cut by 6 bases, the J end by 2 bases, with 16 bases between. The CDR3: CASSETPGINYGYTF. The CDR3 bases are TGCGCCAGCAGTGAAACGCCAGGAATAAACTATGGCTACACCTTC.

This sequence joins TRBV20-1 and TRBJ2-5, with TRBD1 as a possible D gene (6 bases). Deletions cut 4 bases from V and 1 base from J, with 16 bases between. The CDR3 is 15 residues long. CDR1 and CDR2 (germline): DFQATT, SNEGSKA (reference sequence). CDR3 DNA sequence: TGCAGTGCTACTGAAAGTACAGGGTTCCAAGAGACCCAGTACTTC. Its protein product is CSATESTGFQETQYF.

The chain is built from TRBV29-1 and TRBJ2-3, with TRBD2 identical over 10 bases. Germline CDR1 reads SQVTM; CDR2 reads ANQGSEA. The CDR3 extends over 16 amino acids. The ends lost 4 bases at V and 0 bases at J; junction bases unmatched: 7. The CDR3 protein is CSVVPSGGISTDTQYF. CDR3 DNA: TGCAGCGTTGTCCCTAGCGGGGGAATAAGCACAGATACGCAGTATTTT.

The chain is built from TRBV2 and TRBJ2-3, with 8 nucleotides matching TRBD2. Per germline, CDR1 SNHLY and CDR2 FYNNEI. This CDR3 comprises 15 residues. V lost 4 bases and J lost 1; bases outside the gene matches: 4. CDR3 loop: CASSAARGGTDTQYF. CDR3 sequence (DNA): TGTGCCAGCAGTGCGGCGCGGGGGGGCACAGATACGCAGTATTTT. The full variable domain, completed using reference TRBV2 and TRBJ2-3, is EPEVTQTPSHQVTQMGQEVILRCVPISNHLYFYWYRQILGQKVEFLVSFYNNEISEKSEIFDDQFSVERPDGSNFTLKIRSTKLEDSAMYFCASSAARGGTDTQYFGPGTRLTVL.

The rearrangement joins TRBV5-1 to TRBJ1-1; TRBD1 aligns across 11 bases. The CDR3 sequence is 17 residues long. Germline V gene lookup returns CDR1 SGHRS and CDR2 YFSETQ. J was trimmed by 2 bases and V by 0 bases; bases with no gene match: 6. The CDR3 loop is CASSLGDRGSGNTEAFF. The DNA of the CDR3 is TGCGCCAGCAGCTTGGGGGACAGGGGGAGTGGAAACACTGAAGCTTTCTTT.

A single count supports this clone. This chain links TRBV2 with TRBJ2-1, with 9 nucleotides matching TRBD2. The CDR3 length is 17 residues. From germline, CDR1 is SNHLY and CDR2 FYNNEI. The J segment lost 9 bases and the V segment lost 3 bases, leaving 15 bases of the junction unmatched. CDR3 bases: TGTGCCAGCAGTGATGGAAAGGGGGCTAGCGGGGTAGGTGAGCAGTTCTTC. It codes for CASSDGKGASGVGEQFF.

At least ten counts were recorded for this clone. This chain's CDR3 is CASSSRSSGGGYEQFF. The CDR3 DNA is TGTGCCAGCAGCTCGAGGTCTAGCGGGGGTGGCTATGAGCAGTTCTTC. The chain is built from TRBV7-9 and TRBJ2-1, with 10 nucleotides matching TRBD2. This CDR3 has 16 amino acids. Looked up from germline, CDR1 is SEHNR and CDR2 is FQNEAQ (reference sequence). V was clipped by 4 bases and J by 8 bases; unmatched bases: 11.

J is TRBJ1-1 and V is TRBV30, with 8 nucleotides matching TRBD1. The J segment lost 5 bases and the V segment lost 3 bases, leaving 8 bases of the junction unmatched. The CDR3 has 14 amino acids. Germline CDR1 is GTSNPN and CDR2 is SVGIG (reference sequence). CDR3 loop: CAWRVYRGGTEAFF. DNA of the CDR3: TGTGCCTGGAGAGTATACAGGGGGGGGACTGAAGCTTTCTTT.

The CDR3: CASSSIPGQGAYEQYF. CDR3 in DNA: TGTGCCAGCAGCTCGATACCGGGACAGGGGGCCTACGAGCAGTACTTC. The chain recombines TRBV5-6 with TRBJ2-7, with 11 bases matching TRBD1. With 3 bases clipped from V and 2 bases from J, the junction kept 7 bases outside the gene matches. Germline V gives CDR1 SGHDT, CDR2 YYEEEE. This CDR3 has 16 residues.

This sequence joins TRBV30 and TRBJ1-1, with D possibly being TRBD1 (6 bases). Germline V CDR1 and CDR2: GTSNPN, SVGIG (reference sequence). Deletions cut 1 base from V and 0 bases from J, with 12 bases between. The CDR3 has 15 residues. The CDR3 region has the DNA TGTGCCTGGAGTGGGACAGCACTCATGAACACTGAAGCTTTCTTT. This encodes CAWSGTALMNTEAFF.

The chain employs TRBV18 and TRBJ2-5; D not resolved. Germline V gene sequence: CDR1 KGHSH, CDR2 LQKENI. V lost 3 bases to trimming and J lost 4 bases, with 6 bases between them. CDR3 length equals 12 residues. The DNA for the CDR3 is TGTGCCAGCTCACCTGCAGGAGAGACCCAGTACTTC. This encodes CASSPAGETQYF.

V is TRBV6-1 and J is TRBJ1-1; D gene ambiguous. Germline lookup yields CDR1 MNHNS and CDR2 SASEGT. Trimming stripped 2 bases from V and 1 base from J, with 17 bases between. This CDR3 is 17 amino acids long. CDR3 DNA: TGTGCCAGCAGTGAATTTGTAGATTTTCCCGCGAACACTGAAGCTTTCTTT. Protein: CASSEFVDFPANTEAFF.

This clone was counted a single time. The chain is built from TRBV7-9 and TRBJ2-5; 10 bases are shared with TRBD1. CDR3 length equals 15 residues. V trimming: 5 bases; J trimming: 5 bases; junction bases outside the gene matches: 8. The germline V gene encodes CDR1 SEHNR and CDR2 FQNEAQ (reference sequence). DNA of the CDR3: TGTGCCAGCAGCCCTTCCGGGACAGGGGTGGAGACCCAGTACTTC. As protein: CASSPSGTGVETQYF.

The CDR3 nucleotides read TGCGCCAGCAGCTTGGAGGGCAGGGGTGGATACGAGCAGTACTTC. It specifies CASSLEGRGGYEQYF. The rearrangement uses TRBV5-1 and TRBJ2-7; D might be TRBD1 (6 bases). The CDR3 is made up of 15 amino acids. CDR1 and CDR2 (germline): SGHRS, YFSETQ. The V gene lost 0 bases and the J gene lost 4 bases, with 14 bases spanning the gap.

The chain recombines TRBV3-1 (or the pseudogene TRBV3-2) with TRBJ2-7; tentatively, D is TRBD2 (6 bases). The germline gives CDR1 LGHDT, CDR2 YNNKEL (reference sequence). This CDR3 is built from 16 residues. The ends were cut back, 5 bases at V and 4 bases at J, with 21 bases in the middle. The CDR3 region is CASSLNSRGPLYEQYF. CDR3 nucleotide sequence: TGTGCCAGCAGCTTAAACTCGCGGGGTCCGCTATACGAGCAGTACTTC.

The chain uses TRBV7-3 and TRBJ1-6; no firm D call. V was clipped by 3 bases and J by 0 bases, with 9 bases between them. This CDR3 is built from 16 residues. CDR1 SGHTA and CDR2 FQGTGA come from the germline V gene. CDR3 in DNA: TGTGCCAGCAGCTTTCTCCCTAGCTCCTATAATTCACCCCTCCACTTT. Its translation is CASSFLPSSYNSPLHF.

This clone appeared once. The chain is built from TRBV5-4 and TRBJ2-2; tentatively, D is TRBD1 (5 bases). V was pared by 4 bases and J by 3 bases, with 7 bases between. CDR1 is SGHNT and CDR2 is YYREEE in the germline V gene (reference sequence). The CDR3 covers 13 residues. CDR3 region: CASSLGDTGELFF. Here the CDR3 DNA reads TGTGCCAGCAGCCTAGGGGACACCGGGGAGCTGTTTTTT. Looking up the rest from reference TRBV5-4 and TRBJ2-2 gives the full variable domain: ETGVTQSPTHLIKTRGQQVTLRCSSQSGHNTVSWYQQALGQGPQFIFQYYREEENGRGNFPPRFSGLQFPNYSSELNVNALELDDSALYLCASSLGDTGELFFGEGSRLTVL.

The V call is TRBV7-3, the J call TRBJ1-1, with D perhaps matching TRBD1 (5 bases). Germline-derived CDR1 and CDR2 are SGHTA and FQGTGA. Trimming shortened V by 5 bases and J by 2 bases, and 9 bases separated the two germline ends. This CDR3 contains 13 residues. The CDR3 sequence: CASSTRGNTEAFF. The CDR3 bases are TGTGCCAGCAGCACAAGGGGTAACACTGAAGCTTTCTTT.

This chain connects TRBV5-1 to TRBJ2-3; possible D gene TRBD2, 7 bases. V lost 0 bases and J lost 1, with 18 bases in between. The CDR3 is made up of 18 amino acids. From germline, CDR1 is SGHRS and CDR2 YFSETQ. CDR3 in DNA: TGCGCCAGCAGCTTGGGGGTAGGGGCGGGGGCCCGCACAGATACGCAGTATTTT. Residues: CASSLGVGAGARTDTQYF.

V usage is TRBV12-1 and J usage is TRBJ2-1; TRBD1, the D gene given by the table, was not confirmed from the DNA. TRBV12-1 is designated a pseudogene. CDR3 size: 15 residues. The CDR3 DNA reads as TGTGCCAGCAGCTTTTCGGGACAGGGTTACAATGAGCAGTTCTTC. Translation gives CASSFSGQGYNEQFF.

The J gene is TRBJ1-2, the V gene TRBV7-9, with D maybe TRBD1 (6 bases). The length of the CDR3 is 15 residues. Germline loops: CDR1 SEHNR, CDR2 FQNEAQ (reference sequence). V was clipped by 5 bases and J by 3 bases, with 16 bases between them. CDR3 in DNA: TGTGCCAGCAGCGGTAGAAGGGGGAGCTACTATGGCTACACCTTC. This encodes CASSGRRGSYYGYTF.

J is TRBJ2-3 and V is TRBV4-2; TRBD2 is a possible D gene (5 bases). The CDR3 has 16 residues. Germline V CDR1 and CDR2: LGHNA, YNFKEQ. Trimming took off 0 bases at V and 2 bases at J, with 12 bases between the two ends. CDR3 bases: TGTGCCAGCAGCCAAGATCGGGGTGAGTTCACAGATACGCAGTATTTT. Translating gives CASSQDRGEFTDTQYF.

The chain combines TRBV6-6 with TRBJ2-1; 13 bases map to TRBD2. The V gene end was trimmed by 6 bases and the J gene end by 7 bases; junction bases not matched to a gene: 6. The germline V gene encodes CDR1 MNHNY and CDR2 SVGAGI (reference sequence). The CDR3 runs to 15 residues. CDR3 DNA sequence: TGTGCCAGCAGAGTTACTAGCGGGGGGGCGAATGAGCAGTTCTTC. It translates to CASRVTSGGANEQFF.

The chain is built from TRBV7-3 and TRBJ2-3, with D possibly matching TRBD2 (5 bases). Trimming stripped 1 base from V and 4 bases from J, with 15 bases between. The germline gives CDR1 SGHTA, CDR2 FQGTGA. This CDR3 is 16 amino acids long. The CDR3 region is CASSLMGRVGADTQYF. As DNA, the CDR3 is TGTGCCAGCAGCTTAATGGGGAGAGTAGGTGCAGATACGCAGTATTTT.

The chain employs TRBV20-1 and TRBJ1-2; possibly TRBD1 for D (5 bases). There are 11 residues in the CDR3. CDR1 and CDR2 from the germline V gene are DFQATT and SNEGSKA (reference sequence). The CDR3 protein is CGRGTNYGYTF. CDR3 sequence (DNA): TGCGGAAGGGGAACTAACTATGGCTACACCTTC.

CDR3 nucleotides: TGTGCCAGCAGCTTTCCACCTCCGGGACTAGCGGGGGGAGATGAGCAGTTCTTC. This translates into CASSFPPPGLAGGDEQFF. The chain recombines TRBV11-2 with TRBJ2-1; 15 nucleotides agree with TRBD2. The CDR3 totals 18 residues. Germline V gives CDR1 SGHAT, CDR2 FQNNGV. J lost 8 bases, V lost 3 bases, and 11 bases had no gene match.

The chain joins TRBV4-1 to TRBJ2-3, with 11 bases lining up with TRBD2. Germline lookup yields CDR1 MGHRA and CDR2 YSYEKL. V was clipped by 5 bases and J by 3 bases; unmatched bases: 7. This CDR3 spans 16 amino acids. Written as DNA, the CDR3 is TGCGCCAGCAGCTCCCGTAGCGGGGGGGTTACAGATACGCAGTATTTT. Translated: CASSSRSGGVTDTQYF.

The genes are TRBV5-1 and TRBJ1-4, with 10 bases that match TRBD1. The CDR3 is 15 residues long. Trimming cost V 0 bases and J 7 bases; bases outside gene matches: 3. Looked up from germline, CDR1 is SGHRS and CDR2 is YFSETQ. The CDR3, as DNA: TGCGCCAGCAGCTTGGAGGGACAGGGGTTTGAAAAACTGTTTTTT. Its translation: CASSLEGQGFEKLFF.

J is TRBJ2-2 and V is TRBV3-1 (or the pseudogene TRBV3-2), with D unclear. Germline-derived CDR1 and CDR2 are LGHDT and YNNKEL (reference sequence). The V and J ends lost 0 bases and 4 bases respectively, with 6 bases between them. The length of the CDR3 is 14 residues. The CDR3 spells CASSQDSRTGELFF. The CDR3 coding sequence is TGTGCCAGCAGCCAAGATAGCCGCACCGGGGAGCTGTTTTTT.

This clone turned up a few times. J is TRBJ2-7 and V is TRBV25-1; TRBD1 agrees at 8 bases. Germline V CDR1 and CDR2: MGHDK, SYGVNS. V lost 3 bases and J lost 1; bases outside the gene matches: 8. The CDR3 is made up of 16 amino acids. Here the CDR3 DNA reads TGTGCCAGCAGTGATACCCGGACAGGGTCATCCTACGAGCAGTACTTC. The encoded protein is CASSDTRTGSSYEQYF.

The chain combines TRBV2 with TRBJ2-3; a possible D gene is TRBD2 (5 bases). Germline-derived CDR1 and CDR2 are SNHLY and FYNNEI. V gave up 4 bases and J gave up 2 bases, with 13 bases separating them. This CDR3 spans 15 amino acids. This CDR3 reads CASSVGLLFTDTQYF. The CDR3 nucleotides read TGTGCCAGCAGTGTCGGACTCTTATTCACAGATACGCAGTATTTT.